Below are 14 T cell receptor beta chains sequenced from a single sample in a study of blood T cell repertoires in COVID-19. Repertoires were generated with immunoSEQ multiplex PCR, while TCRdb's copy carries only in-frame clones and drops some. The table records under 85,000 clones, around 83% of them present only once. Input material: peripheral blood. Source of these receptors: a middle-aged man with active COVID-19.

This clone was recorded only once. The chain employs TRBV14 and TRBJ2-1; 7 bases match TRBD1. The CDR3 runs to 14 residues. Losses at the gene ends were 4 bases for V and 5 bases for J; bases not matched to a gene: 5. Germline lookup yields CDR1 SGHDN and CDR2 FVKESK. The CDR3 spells CASSRAGGNNEQFF. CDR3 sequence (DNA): TGTGCCAGCAGCCGAGCAGGGGGTAACAATGAGCAGTTCTTC.

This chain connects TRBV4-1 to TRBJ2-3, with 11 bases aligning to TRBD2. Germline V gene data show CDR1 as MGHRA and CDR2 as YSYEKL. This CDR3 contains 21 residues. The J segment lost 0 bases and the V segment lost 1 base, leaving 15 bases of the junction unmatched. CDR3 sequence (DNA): TGCGCCAGCAGCCAAGCGGTGTTGAGACTAGCGGGACGCACTAGCACAGATACGCAGTATTTT. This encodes CASSQAVLRLAGRTSTDTQYF.

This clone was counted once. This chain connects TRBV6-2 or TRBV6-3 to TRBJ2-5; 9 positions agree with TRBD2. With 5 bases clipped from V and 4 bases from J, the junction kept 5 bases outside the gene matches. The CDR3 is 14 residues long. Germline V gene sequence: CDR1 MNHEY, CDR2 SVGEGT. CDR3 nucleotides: TGTGCCAGCAGTCCCGGGACTAGCTTAGAGACCCAGTACTTC. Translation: CASSPGTSLETQYF.

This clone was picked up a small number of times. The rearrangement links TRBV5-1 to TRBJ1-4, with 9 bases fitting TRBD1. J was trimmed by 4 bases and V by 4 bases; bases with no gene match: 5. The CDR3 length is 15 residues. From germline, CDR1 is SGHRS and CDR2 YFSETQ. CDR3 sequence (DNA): TGCGCCAGCAGCGGGACAGGGAATAATAATGAAAAACTGTTTTTT. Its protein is CASSGTGNNNEKLFF.

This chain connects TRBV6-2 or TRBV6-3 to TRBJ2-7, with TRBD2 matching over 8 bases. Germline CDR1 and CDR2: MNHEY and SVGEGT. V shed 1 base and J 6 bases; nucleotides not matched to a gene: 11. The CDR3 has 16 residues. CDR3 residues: CASSYWSGSTPLEQYF. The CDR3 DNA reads TGTGCCAGCAGTTACTGGAGCGGGAGTACCCCTCTCGAGCAGTACTTC.

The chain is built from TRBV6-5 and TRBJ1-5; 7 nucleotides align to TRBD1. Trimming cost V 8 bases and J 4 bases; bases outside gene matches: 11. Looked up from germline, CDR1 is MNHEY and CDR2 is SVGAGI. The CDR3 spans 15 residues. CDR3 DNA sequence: TGTGCCAGCTGGAGAGGGACAGAGAGGAATCAGCCCCAGCATTTT. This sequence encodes CASWRGTERNQPQHF.

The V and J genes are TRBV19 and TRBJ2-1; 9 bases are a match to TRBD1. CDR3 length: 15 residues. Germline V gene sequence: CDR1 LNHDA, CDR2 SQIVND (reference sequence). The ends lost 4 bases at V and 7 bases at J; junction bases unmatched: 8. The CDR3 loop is CASSKQGARQNEQFF. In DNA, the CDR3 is TGTGCCAGTAGTAAACAGGGGGCGCGTCAAAATGAGCAGTTCTTC. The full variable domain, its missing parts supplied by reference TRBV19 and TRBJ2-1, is DGGITQSPKYLFRKEGQNVTLSCEQNLNHDAMYWYRQDPGQGLRLIYYSQIVNDFQKGDIAEGYSVSREKKESFPLTVTSAQKNPTAFYLCASSKQGARQNEQFFGPGTRLTVL.

The CDR3 bases are TGTGCCAGCCACTCTGGAAACACCATATATTTT. It translates to CASHSGNTIYF. V is TRBV6-5 and J is TRBJ1-3, with D uncertain. The CDR3 runs to 11 residues. Trimming shortened V by 8 bases and J by 0 bases, and 2 bases separated the two germline ends. Germline V gene lookup returns CDR1 MNHEY and CDR2 SVGAGI.

The CDR3 DNA reads as TGTGCCAGCAGTGCGGCGGGAATTGGCTACACCTTC. Protein product: CASSAAGIGYTF. J is TRBJ1-2 and V is TRBV12-3 or TRBV12-4; D remains unclear. The V and J ends lost 5 bases and 7 bases respectively, with 11 bases between them. The CDR3 consists of 12 residues.

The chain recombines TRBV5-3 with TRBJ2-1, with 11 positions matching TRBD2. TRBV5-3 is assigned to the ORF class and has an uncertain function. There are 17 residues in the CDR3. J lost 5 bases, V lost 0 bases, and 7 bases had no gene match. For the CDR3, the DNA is TGTGCCAGAAGCTTGGAAACTAGCGGGAGAGTCCACAATGAGCAGTTCTTC. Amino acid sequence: CARSLETSGRVHNEQFF.

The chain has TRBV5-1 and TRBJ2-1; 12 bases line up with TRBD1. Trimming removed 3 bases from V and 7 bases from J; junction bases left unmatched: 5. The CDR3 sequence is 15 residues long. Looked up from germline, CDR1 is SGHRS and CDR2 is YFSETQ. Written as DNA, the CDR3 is TGCGCCAGCAGCTCGGGACAGGGGGCGCCAAATGAGCAGTTCTTC. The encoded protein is CASSSGQGAPNEQFF. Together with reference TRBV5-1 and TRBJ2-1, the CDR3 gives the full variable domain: KAGVTQTPRYLIKTRGQQVTLSCSPISGHRSVSWYQQTPGQGLQFLFEYFSETQRNKGNFPGRFSGRQFSNSRSEMNVSTLELGDSALYLCASSSGQGAPNEQFFGPGTRLTVL.

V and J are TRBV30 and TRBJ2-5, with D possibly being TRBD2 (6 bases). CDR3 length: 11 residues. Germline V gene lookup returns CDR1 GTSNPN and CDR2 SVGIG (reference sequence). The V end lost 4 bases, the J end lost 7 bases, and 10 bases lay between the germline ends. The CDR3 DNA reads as TGTGCCTGGACGAGGAGGGGGACCCAGTACTTC. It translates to CAWTRRGTQYF.

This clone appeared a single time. CDR3 sequence: CASSEAWSGARGGNQPQHF. The CDR3 DNA sequence: TGTGCCAGCAGTGAAGCGTGGAGTGGAGCCCGGGGAGGCAATCAGCCCCAGCATTTT. The chain has TRBV6-1 and TRBJ1-5; no definite D call. The V end was cut by 0 bases, the J end by 2 bases, with 20 bases between. The CDR3 loop spans 19 amino acids. From germline, CDR1 is MNHNS and CDR2 SASEGT.

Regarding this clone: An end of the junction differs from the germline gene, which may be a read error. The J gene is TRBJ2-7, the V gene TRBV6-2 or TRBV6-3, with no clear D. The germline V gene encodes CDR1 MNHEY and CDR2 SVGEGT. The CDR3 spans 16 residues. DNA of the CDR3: TGTGCCAGCAGTTACTCGTCCAGCGAGTACTCCCACGAGCAGTACTTC. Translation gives CASSYSSSEYSHEQYF.